The T cell receptor (beta chain) under discussion was sequenced for a study of vaccination effects on CD4 cells after COVID-19. In the study overall: Each participant was given two doses of one vaccine (BNT162b2 or mRNA-1273). Whole-study results and caveats: Clones arising from infection and from vaccination showed marked clonal contraction late after vaccination.

CDR1 SGHRS and CDR2 YFSETQ come from the germline V gene. The CDR3 is made up of 15 amino acids. Deletions cut 0 bases from V and 4 bases from J, with 12 bases between. The table came from immunoSEQ multiplex PCR; TCRdb's copy has only in-frame clones and leaves some out. This sample has around 40,000 clones, with approximately 67% found just once. Following culture for about 11 days, CD4+ T cells were isolated. On this clone: The antigen is unknown.

The V gene is TRBV5-1, the J gene TRBJ2-3; the D gene is possibly TRBD1 (6 bases). The sample here was CD4+ T cells from PBMCs cultured without peptide, taken before COVID-19 vaccination. This TCR was sampled from a human donor who received a COVID-19 vaccine. CDR3 protein: CASSLGGTGSDTQYF. The CDR3, as DNA: TGCGCCAGCAGCTTGGGCGGAACAGGGTCAGATACGCAGTATTTT.